Presented here are 27 T cell receptor beta chains from one specimen sequenced in a study of OX40 agonist ivuxolimab in advanced cancers. Repertoires were generated with immunoSEQ multiplex PCR, while TCRdb's copy carries only in-frame clones and drops some. The sample has about 110,000 clones, approximately 89% seen once. The sequences come from CD4+ or CD8+ T cells sorted from blood, collected in a trial of the OX40 agonist ivuxolimab. The receptors shown here come from an adult with an advanced solid tumor such as melanoma, head and neck, liver or kidney cancer.

Points on this clone: One end of the junction is discordant with germline, which a read error may explain. J is TRBJ1-5 and V is TRBV5-4, with D perhaps matching TRBD1 (5 bases). Germline assignment: CDR1 SGHNT and CDR2 YYREEE (reference sequence). The CDR3 length is 14 residues. The CDR3 DNA reads TGCGCCAGCAGCCAAGTCTGGGGCGGGCAGCCCCAGCATTTT. Translation: CASSQVWGGQPQHF.

The chain combines TRBV10-3 with TRBJ1-3; D not resolved. Per germline, CDR1 ENHRY and CDR2 SYGVKD. CDR3 length: 12 amino acids. Trimming took off 8 bases at V and 0 bases at J, with 5 bases between the two ends. In DNA form, the CDR3 reads TGTGCCATCGAAAGCTCTGGAAACACCATATATTTT. Encoded protein: CAIESSGNTIYF.

This clone was picked up one time. CDR3 sequence: CASTSNRGVGTQYF. CDR3 DNA sequence: TGTGCCAGCACCAGTAACAGGGGAGTCGGGACCCAGTACTTC. The V and J genes are TRBV5-4 and TRBJ2-5; the match to TRBD1 covers 7 bases. Germline V gene data show CDR1 as SGHNT and CDR2 as YYREEE (reference sequence). The CDR3 runs 14 residues. V trimming: 6 bases; J trimming: 7 bases; junction bases outside the gene matches: 12. Full variable domain (missing parts from reference TRBV5-4 and TRBJ2-5): ETGVTQSPTHLIKTRGQQVTLRCSSQSGHNTVSWYQQALGQGPQFIFQYYREEENGRGNFPPRFSGLQFPNYSSELNVNALELDDSALYLCASTSNRGVGTQYFGPGTRLLVL.

The CDR3 spells CASSFPDEKLFF. The CDR3 DNA follows: TGTGCCAGCAGTTTCCCAGACGAAAAACTGTTTTTT. J is TRBJ1-4 and V is TRBV28; D not resolved. V was shortened by 3 bases and J by 8 bases, with 7 bases between the two germline ends. Germline V gene sequence: CDR1 MDHEN, CDR2 SYDVKM. CDR3 length: 12 residues.

The rearrangement uses TRBV7-6 and TRBJ2-5, with no clear D. The CDR3 extends over 13 amino acids. Per the germline V gene, CDR1 is SGHVS and CDR2 is FNYEAQ. The germline V and J ends were trimmed by 5 bases and 1 base, with 8 bases remaining between them. For the CDR3, the DNA is TGTGCCAGCAGCCTACCTATCCAAGAGACCCAGTACTTC. As protein: CASSLPIQETQYF.

The V and J genes are TRBV9 and TRBJ2-3, with D hard to call. Trimming took off 2 bases at V and 2 bases at J, with 6 bases between the two ends. Germline CDR1 reads SGDLS; CDR2 reads YYNGEE. There are 13 residues in the CDR3. The CDR3 sequence: CASSVGDTDTQYF. CDR3 nucleotide sequence: TGTGCCAGCAGCGTCGGCGACACAGATACGCAGTATTTT.

The J gene is TRBJ1-1, the V gene TRBV5-5, with D perhaps TRBD1 (6 bases). The CDR3 totals 16 residues. Germline CDR1 reads SGHKS; CDR2 reads YYEKEE (reference sequence). Trimming took off 0 bases at V and 5 bases at J, with 17 bases between the two ends. CDR3 sequence: CASSLGPQGKETEAFF. In nucleotides, the CDR3 is TGTGCCAGCAGCTTGGGCCCACAGGGTAAAGAGACTGAAGCTTTCTTT.

CDR3 DNA sequence: TGTGCCAGCAGCTTCGACAGGAGTTACACTGAAGCTTTCTTT. As protein: CASSFDRSYTEAFF. J is TRBJ1-1 and V is TRBV14; tentative D call: TRBD1 (6 bases). Trimming stripped 5 bases from V and 3 bases from J, with 13 bases between. The CDR3 spans 14 residues. Looked up from germline, CDR1 is SGHDN and CDR2 is FVKESK.

CDR3 loop: CAWNEPGHWRGYTF. The CDR3 DNA sequence: TGTGCCTGGAATGAGCCGGGACATTGGCGAGGCTACACCTTC. The rearrangement joins TRBV30 to TRBJ1-2; weak D call: TRBD1 (6 bases). The V gene's germline CDR1 is GTSNPN and CDR2 SVGIG (reference sequence). CDR3 length: 14 amino acids. Trimming took 4 bases from V and 8 from J, leaving 20 bases between them.

This chain links TRBV23-1 with TRBJ2-5; 11 bases fit TRBD2. TRBV23-1 belongs to the ORF category, with a function that is uncertain. CDR3 length: 19 amino acids. V shed 6 bases, J shed 3 bases, and the junction held 18 bases outside the gene matches. The CDR3 region is CASSFKGGSGRGGEETQYF. In DNA, the CDR3 is TGCGCCAGCAGCTTCAAAGGGGGTAGCGGGAGGGGAGGGGAAGAGACCCAGTACTTC.

The chain recombines TRBV7-9 with TRBJ2-2; no clear D. Germline values: CDR1 SEHNR, CDR2 FQNEAQ (reference sequence). The V end was cut by 7 bases, the J end by 9 bases, with 12 bases between. The CDR3 has 12 residues. The CDR3 sequence: CASTQNVRELFF. The CDR3 DNA reads as TGTGCCAGCACCCAGAACGTCCGGGAGCTGTTTTTT.

The V and J genes are TRBV4-2 and TRBJ2-7; possibly TRBD1 for D (6 bases). Deletions cut 0 bases from V and 1 base from J, with 13 bases between. The CDR3 extends over 16 amino acids. Per the germline V gene, CDR1 is LGHNA and CDR2 is YNFKEQ. The CDR3 is CASSQDITGHSYEQYF. Here the CDR3 DNA reads TGTGCCAGCAGCCAAGATATAACGGGACATTCCTACGAGCAGTACTTC.

The chain uses TRBV11-3 and TRBJ2-7, with TRBD2 as a possible D gene (6 bases). Trimming shortened V by 3 bases and J by 1 base, and 7 bases separated the two germline ends. CDR3 length equals 13 residues. Germline V gene lookup returns CDR1 SGHNT and CDR2 YENEEA. The CDR3 DNA follows: TGTGCCAGCAGCTTCGGGAGTTCCTACGAGCAGTACTTC. It codes for CASSFGSSYEQYF.

The chain links TRBV5-1 to TRBJ1-3, with 7 bases matching TRBD1. Germline-derived CDR1 and CDR2 are SGHRS and YFSETQ. The CDR3 consists of 14 residues. J gave up 2 bases and V 4 bases, and 3 bases lay outside the gene matches. CDR3 residues: CASSKGATGNTIYF. In nucleotides, the CDR3 is TGCGCCAGCAGCAAGGGGGCGACTGGAAACACCATATATTTT.

The CDR3 sequence is CASSAELAGQETQYF. The CDR3 bases are TGTGCCAGCAGCGCCGAACTAGCGGGCCAAGAGACCCAGTACTTC. V gene TRBV5-4 combines with J gene TRBJ2-5; 9 bases match TRBD2. V shed 4 bases and J 1 base; nucleotides not matched to a gene: 5. Germline CDR1 reads SGHNT; CDR2 reads YYREEE (reference sequence). This CDR3 contains 15 residues.

The V gene is TRBV18, the J gene TRBJ2-1, with a possible D match to TRBD1 (6 bases). The CDR3 is 13 residues long. CDR1 KGHSH and CDR2 LQKENI come from the germline V gene. The V end lost 7 bases, the J end lost 5 bases, and 12 bases lay between the germline ends. The CDR3 spells CASYTGRNNEQFF. CDR3 nucleotide sequence: TGTGCCAGCTATACAGGGAGAAACAATGAGCAGTTCTTC.

The rearrangement links TRBV27 to TRBJ2-5, with TRBD2 as a possible D gene (7 bases). In germline, CDR1 is MNHEY, CDR2 SMNVEV (reference sequence). The CDR3 has 15 residues. With 1 base removed from V and 1 base from J, the gap between germline ends came to 10 bases. The CDR3 region is CASSLWGGLQETQYF. The CDR3 coding sequence is TGTGCCAGCAGTTTATGGGGGGGCCTCCAAGAGACCCAGTACTTC.

The rearrangement joins TRBV9 to TRBJ2-7; D assignment may be TRBD1 or TRBD2 (6 bases each). This CDR3 has 13 residues. Germline-derived CDR1 and CDR2 are SGDLS and YYNGEE. The V end lost 3 bases, the J end lost 9 bases, and 16 bases lay between the germline ends. The CDR3 loop reads CASSEGDRGGQYF. CDR3 nucleotides: TGTGCCAGCAGCGAGGGGGACCGGGGAGGGCAGTACTTC.

The chain combines TRBV21-1 with TRBJ2-4; TRBD2, the table's D call, was not compared with the DNA. TRBV21-1 is tagged as a pseudogene. The length of the CDR3 is 15 residues. CDR3 in amino acids: CASHGTVKAKNIQYF. In nucleotides, the CDR3 is TGTGCCAGCCACGGGACTGTGAAGGCCAAAAACATTCAGTACTTC.

The chain carries TRBV5-4 and TRBJ1-4; the match to TRBD1 covers 7 bases. The germline CDR1 and CDR2 sequences are SGHNT and YYREEE (reference sequence). CDR3 length equals 15 residues. Trimming cost V 9 bases and J 0 bases; bases outside gene matches: 8. The chain's CDR3 is CATGQQTATNEKLFF. The CDR3 DNA sequence: TGTGCCACGGGACAGCAGACCGCAACTAATGAAAAACTGTTTTTT.

V gene TRBV7-9 combines with J gene TRBJ2-3, with 9 bases that match TRBD1. V was clipped by 6 bases and J by 5 bases; unmatched bases: 9. Germline CDR1 SEHNR, CDR2 FQNEAQ (reference sequence). This CDR3 region has 15 residues. The CDR3 is CASRGDRVTQDTQYF. The CDR3 DNA reads TGTGCCAGCAGAGGGGACAGGGTGACGCAAGATACGCAGTATTTT.

The J gene is TRBJ1-1, the V gene TRBV7-9; TRBD1 might be the D (5 bases). Germline-derived CDR1 and CDR2 are SEHNR and FQNEAQ (reference sequence). The CDR3 has 13 residues. Trimming shortened V by 1 base and J by 4 bases, and 7 bases separated the two germline ends. CDR3 residues: CASSLDQGTEAFF. Here the CDR3 DNA reads TGTGCCAGCAGCTTAGACCAGGGCACTGAAGCTTTCTTT.

This chain joins TRBV19 and TRBJ2-7; 8 positions match TRBD2. From germline, CDR1 is LNHDA and CDR2 SQIVND (reference sequence). V gave up 5 bases and J gave up 0 bases; unmatched junction bases: 6. The CDR3 has 15 residues. The CDR3 spells CASSQVTSGSYEQYF. The CDR3 nucleotides read TGTGCCAGTAGTCAAGTAACTAGCGGCTCCTACGAGCAGTACTTC.

The chain joins TRBV27 to TRBJ1-6; D ambiguous. Germline values: CDR1 MNHEY, CDR2 SMNVEV (reference sequence). The CDR3 sequence is 13 residues long. V gave up 5 bases and J gave up 8 bases, with 10 bases separating them. The CDR3 DNA follows: TGTGCCAGCAGTCCCAACCTTTATTCACCCCTCCACTTT. Amino acids: CASSPNLYSPLHF.

The rearrangement joins TRBV7-9 to TRBJ2-5; D possibly uses TRBD1 or TRBD2 (5 bases each). V gave up 5 bases and J gave up 9 bases, with 22 bases separating them. The CDR3 runs 15 residues. Germline values: CDR1 SEHNR, CDR2 FQNEAQ (reference sequence). The CDR3 DNA sequence: TGTGCCAGCAGCGCGCCGGGACCCGCGATCGGGGCCCAGTACTTC. It specifies CASSAPGPAIGAQYF.

This clone was recorded only once. V is TRBV5-6 and J is TRBJ1-1; TRBD1 is a possible D gene (6 bases). V was cut by 6 bases and J by 7 bases, with 10 bases left in between. CDR1 and CDR2 from the germline V gene are SGHDT and YYEEEE. The CDR3 contains 11 residues. The CDR3 nucleotides read TGTGCCAGCACCCGAGGGGGTGAAGCTTTCTTT. It codes for CASTRGGEAFF.

The chain has TRBV19 and TRBJ2-1; D not resolved. There are 16 residues in the CDR3. Germline V gene data show CDR1 as LNHDA and CDR2 as SQIVND (reference sequence). Trimming took 1 base from V and 2 from J, leaving 12 bases between them. The CDR3 sequence is CASSIGRTHTYNEQFF. The CDR3 DNA follows: TGTGCCAGTAGTATAGGTCGGACGCATACCTACAATGAGCAGTTCTTC.